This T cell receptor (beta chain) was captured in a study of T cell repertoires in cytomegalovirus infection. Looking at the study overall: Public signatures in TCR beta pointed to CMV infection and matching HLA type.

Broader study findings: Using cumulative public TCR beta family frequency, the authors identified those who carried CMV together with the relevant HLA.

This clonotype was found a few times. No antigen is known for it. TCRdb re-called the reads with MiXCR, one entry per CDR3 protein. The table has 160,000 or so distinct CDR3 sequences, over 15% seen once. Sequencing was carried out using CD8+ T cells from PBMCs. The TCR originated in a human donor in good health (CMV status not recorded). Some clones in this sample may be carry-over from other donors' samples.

CDR3 DNA sequence: TGCGCCAGCAGCCACACGGGACTAGCGAGTTACGAGCAGTACTTC. This gives the protein CASSHTGLASYEQYF. The rearrangement joins TRBV4-1 to TRBJ2-7; TRBD2 aligns across 10 bases. The ends lost 3 bases at V and 4 bases at J; junction bases unmatched: 6. The CDR3 has 15 amino acids. Germline assignment: CDR1 MGHRA and CDR2 YSYEKL.